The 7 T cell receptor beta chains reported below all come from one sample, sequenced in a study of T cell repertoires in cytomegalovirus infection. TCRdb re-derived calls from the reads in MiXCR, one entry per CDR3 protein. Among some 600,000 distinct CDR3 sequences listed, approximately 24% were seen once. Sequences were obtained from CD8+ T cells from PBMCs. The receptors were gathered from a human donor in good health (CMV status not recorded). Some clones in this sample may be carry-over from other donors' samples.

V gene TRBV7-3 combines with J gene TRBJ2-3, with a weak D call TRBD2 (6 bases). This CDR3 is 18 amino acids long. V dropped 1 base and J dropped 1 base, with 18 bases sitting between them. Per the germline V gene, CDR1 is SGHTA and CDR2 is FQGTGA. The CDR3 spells CASSLRGGDPFGTDTQYF. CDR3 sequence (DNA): TGTGCCAGCAGCTTAAGAGGCGGGGACCCGTTTGGCACAGATACGCAGTATTTT.

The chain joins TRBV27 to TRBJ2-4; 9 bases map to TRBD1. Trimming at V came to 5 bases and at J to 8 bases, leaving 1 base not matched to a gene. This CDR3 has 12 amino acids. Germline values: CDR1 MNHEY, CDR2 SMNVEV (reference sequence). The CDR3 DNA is TGTGCCAGCAGTAGACAGGGGGACATTCAGTACTTC. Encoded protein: CASSRQGDIQYF.

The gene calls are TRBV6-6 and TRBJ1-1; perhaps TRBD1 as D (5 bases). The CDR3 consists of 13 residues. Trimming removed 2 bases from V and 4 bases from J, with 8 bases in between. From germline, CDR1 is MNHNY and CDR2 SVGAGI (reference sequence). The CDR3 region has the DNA TGTGCCAGCAGTTACGCGACAGTCACTGAAGCTTTCTTT. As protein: CASSYATVTEAFF.

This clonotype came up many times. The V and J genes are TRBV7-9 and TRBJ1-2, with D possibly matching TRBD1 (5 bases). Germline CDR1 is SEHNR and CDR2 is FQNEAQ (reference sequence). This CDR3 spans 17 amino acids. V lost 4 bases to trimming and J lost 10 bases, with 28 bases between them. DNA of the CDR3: TGTGCCAGCAGCTCTCTAGAAAAAGGGGACGCGAGCAACCCCTACACCTTC. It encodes CASSSLEKGDASNPYTF.

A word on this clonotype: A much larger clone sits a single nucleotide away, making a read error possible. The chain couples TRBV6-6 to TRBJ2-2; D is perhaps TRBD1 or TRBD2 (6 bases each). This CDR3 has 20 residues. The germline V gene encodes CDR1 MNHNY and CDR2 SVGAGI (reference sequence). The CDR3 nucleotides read TGTGCCAGCGGTTATGGAGTGGACTTAACAGGGCGGGGATTCACCGGGGAGCTGTTTTTT. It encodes CASGYGVDLTGRGFTGELFF.

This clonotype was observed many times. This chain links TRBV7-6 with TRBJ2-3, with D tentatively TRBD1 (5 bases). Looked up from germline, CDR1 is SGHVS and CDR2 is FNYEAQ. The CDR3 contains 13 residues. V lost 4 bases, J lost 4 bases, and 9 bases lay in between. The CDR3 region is CASSWLGADTQYF. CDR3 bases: TGTGCCAGCAGCTGGTTAGGGGCAGATACGCAGTATTTT.

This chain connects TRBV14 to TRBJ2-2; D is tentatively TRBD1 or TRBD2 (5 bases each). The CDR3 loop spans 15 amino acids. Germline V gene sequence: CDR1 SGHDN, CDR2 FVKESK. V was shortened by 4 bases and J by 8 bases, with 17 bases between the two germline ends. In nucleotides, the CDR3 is TGTGCCAGCAGCCGACCGGGGCCCCCAAGGGGGGAGCTGTTTTTT. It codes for CASSRPGPPRGELFF.